The present entry profiles one TCR beta chain with its context. Its specific antigen is unknown. No much larger clone is present one base from it, and per-base qualities are unavailable. The time point label, read with the paper, signifies: about 11 months on ibrutinib. For TCR beta library preparation, approximately 2 micrograms of genomic DNA were extracted from the cryopreserved PBMCs. Longitudinal blood samples from CLL patients on ibrutinib monotherapy were analyzed using high-throughput TCR beta sequencing. The patients took part in an open-label, single-center phase 2 trial of ibrutinib monotherapy. After removal of 7 bases from V and 4 bases from J, the junction retains 6 bases not matched to a gene. The CDR3, from cysteine to phenylalanine, totals 16 residues. Only the CDR3 region is kept as DNA, spanning 48 bases read in frame from base 1. CDR1 and CDR2 are read off the germline V gene as SQVTM and ANQGSEA.

Each clonotype received, on average, about 9.7x coverage in deep resolution sequencing performed on a MiSeq, where the target depth lay between 1 in 1 million and 1 in 200,000 T cells. TCR beta libraries were generated with the immunoSEQ hsTCRB Kit. The published analysis was carried out like this. The data were analyzed with ImmunoSEQ Analyzer and ImmunoSEQ Data Assistant, and V, D and J gene assignments followed IMGT definitions. Clonality, which ranges from 0 to 1, was calculated by subtracting the normalized Shannon entropy of productive rearrangement frequencies from one. Public clonotype analysis was restricted to overrepresented clonotypes comprising at least 0.05% of each patient's repertoire. Approximately 14 age-matched healthy donor repertoires from immuneACCESS were used as controls for clonality. TCRdb mirrors the immuneACCESS table, restricted to in-frame sequences. Some clones are absent from its copies; in checked studies, under half trace to an unresolved V gene, and the reason for the others is unknown. The D gene and trimming were derived from the DNA, and the V and J assignments and clone size from that table. The sample table records about 140,000 clones; around 77% of these occur just once. Of the sample, 25% to 30% falls within the top ten clones.

The sample originates from a study of cytotoxic CD8 clonotypes in ibrutinib-treated CLL (dated by TCRdb to about 2021). About the study as a whole: The cohort had 11 relapsed/refractory and more than 14 treatment-naive patients; 17 to 18 were IGHV unmutated. Responses were partial in 24 patients and complete in 2; after median approximately 69 months follow-up, approximately 15 stayed in remission and some twelve progressed. Response samples were taken after a median of around 13 months on treatment, ranging from roughly 6 to 36 months. An average of around 260,000 productive templates and 80,000 to 95,000 productive rearrangements was obtained per sample. Of the approximately 87 people in the trial, about two dozen had longitudinal samples available. Cryopreserved peripheral blood mononuclear cells were obtained prior to treatment, at the time of response, and at either disease progression or sustained remission. Every sample from remission and from progressive disease was obtained while the patients were still on ibrutinib. Overall results and qualifications from the work: Baseline clonality exceeded that of age-matched healthy donors and correlated strongly with circulating CD8+ T-cell counts. Lymph node repertoires were not examined, and the timing of sampling was not matched between patients in sustained remission and those whose disease progressed. At ibrutinib response clonality went up, during sustained remission it held steady, and at progression it dropped back toward baseline. Public clonotypes were rare and either contracted or stayed stable during treatment, and the rise in clonality at ibrutinib response reflected the expansion of private clonotypes.

The TCR sequence derives from a human donor with chronic lymphocytic leukemia. The chain employs TRBV29-1 and TRBJ2-2, with TRBD2 matching 16 junction bases. Sequenced material: PBMCs, taken after 12 months of ibrutinib treatment. CDR3 reads: CSAGTSGGAGTGELFF. The DNA is TGCAGCGCAGGGACTAGCGGGGGGGCCGGCACCGGGGAGCTGTTTTTT.